The present TCR beta chain was sequenced within a study of CD4 T cells in relation to SARS-CoV-2 and coronaviruses (dated by TCRdb to the early 2020s). The study in broad terms: In the ViraFEST assay, PBMCs were cultured with antigen for under twelve days, after which TCR beta CDR3s were sequenced to identify antigen-specific clonal expansions. The negative reference condition was either a culture with an HIV-1 Nef peptide pool or a culture with no peptide. HLA restriction was mapped for shared crossreactive spike epitopes using patient-derived lymphoblastoid cell lines. At the level of individual TCR clonotypes, the study evaluated whether memory CD4+ T cells crossreact between the spike proteins of SARS-CoV-2 and those of common cold coronaviruses. The Adaptive Biotechnologies TCR-sequencing kit was used to sequence samples from three pre-COVID donors and the naive versus memory experiments, while other data came from Illumina-based sequencing. A different TCR-beta assay, based on Illumina, was used to sequence expansion assays from other donors in the study. Summary of the overall study and its limitations: Compared with monoreactive clones, crossreactive clones had significantly weaker SARS-CoV-2-driven expansion, a result consistent with antigenic imprinting. Small numbers of patients and of tested TCRs limited the study. Since the crossreactivity analysis centred on spike protein, crossreactivity against other viral proteins was not assessed. Because no donor provided both pre-pandemic and post-infection samples, tracing the source of pre-existing responses was limited. Roughly 60% of donors had memory CD4+ clonotypes that crossrecognized SARS-CoV-2 and at least one common cold coronavirus spike.

Library preparation employed the immunoSEQ multiplex PCR assay. As for the original processing: Preprocessing removed nonproductive sequences and CDR3s not starting with C, not ending with F or W, or shorter than 7 amino acids. Antigen-specific clonotypes were called with the MANAFEST web app on the basis of expansion relative to the reference and to other culture wells. A clone was considered positive if the clone showed significant expansion compared with the reference culture in 2 of 3 replicate wells at an FDR below 0.05. A further requirement for positive clones was significant expansion compared with all other tandem wells, along with an odds ratio above 5. CDR3 homology was measured as pairwise Levenshtein distance, computed with the stringdist R package after trimming three terminal residues from each end. TCRdb mirrors the immuneACCESS table, restricted to in-frame sequences. Some clones are absent from its copies; in checked studies, under half trace to an unresolved V gene, and the reason for the others is unknown. V and J calls plus clone size are reproduced from that table; the DNA served to infer D and trimming. Present in this sample are over 25,000 clones, around 80% of which were seen just once. The ten biggest clones cover 14% to 15% of the sample.

CDR1 and CDR2, per the germline V gene, are ENHRY and SYGVKD. The junction shows trimming of 11 bases on V and 5 bases on J, plus 21 bases between the germline ends. The CDR3 starts with the cysteine, ends with the phenylalanine, and has 14 residues. Here the CDR3 DNA is all that survives: 42 bases in frame from base 1. CD4+ T cells from unexposed donors were collected before the COVID-19 pandemic (2011-2018). Following 10 days of culture, the EasySep CD4+ T cell isolation kit was used to isolate CD4+ T cells. As cell numbers permitted, CD4+ T cells from unexposed donors were tested for reactivity to SARS-CoV-2 S and N and to four common cold coronavirus spike pools. Each well held 1.5 million to 2.5 million PBMCs cultured in IMDM containing roughly 5.2% human AB serum and 10 IU/ml IL-2. Half of the culture medium was replaced with fresh IL-2-containing medium on days 3 and 7. In general, triplicate replicate wells were used for every peptide culture condition. The leukapheresis product used for the unexposed donors was purchased from a commercial source. PBMCs were isolated from leukapheresis product or whole blood by Ficoll-Paque PLUS gradient centrifugation. PBMCs were either used fresh in the expansion assay or cryopreserved at -140 degrees C. The QIAamp Micro DNA Kit was used to extract genomic DNA from the CD4+ T cells.

Worth noting for this clone: The clone's antigen remains unknown. No per-base quality is available; no much larger clone lies one base away.

The sample was CD4+ T cells from PBMCs, cultured in vitro. This receptor was identified in a human donor in good health. The chain joins TRBV10-3 to TRBJ1-1; TRBD1 is possibly the D segment (6 matching bases). The DNA sequence is TGTGCCGTTTCCTACAGGGAGAGTCGGACTGAAGCTTTCTTT. This codes for CAVSYRESRTEAFF.